This is a list of T cell receptor beta chains from one sample in a study of shared clonotypes between healthy human individuals. Profiled with immunoSEQ multiplex PCR; TCRdb holds only in-frame clones, not every one. The data hold fewer than 1.6 million clones, with about 98.5% observed a single time. The sequencing input was naive CD4+ T cells sorted from blood. These receptors all stem from a man aged 25-45 years in good health. CDR3s include the opening cysteine and the closing phenylalanine or tryptophan. Each record gives: clone size, CDR3 length, D gene, J gene, V gene, CDR3 protein, CDR3 DNA. D genes are given only for firm matches. Clone size is not always given. Where it is, it says once, few, many or a class for expanded clones.

clone size: once; CDR3 length: 15; D gene: TRBD1; J gene: TRBJ1-2; V gene: TRBV10-3; CDR3 protein: CAISVKQGAVDGYTF; CDR3 DNA: TGTGCCATCAGTGTAAAACAGGGGGCAGTGGATGGCTACACCTTC
clone size: .; CDR3 length: 14; D gene: TRBD2; J gene: TRBJ2-3; V gene: TRBV9; CDR3 protein: CASSLASGADTQYF; CDR3 DNA: TGTGCCAGCAGTCTGGCTAGCGGGGCAGATACGCAGTATTTT
clone size: .; CDR3 length: 14; D gene: .; J gene: TRBJ2-1; V gene: TRBV11-3; CDR3 protein: CASSLDLTAREQFF; CDR3 DNA: TGTGCCAGCAGCTTAGATCTTACAGCAAGGGAGCAGTTCTTC
clone size: .; CDR3 length: 14; D gene: .; J gene: TRBJ2-1; V gene: TRBV28; CDR3 protein: CASSLPGPDNEQFF; CDR3 DNA: TGTGCCAGCAGTTTACCGGGGCCCGACAATGAGCAGTTCTTC
clone size: once; CDR3 length: 15; D gene: TRBD1; J gene: TRBJ1-5; V gene: TRBV6-1; CDR3 protein: CASSEQDRANQPQHF; CDR3 DNA: TGTGCCAGCAGTGAACAGGACAGGGCGAATCAGCCCCAGCATTTT
clone size: .; CDR3 length: 13; D gene: TRBD1; J gene: TRBJ2-5; V gene: TRBV29-1; CDR3 protein: CSVGQGSSETQYF; CDR3 DNA: TGCAGCGTTGGACAGGGGTCCTCAGAGACCCAGTACTTC
clone size: .; CDR3 length: 11; D gene: .; J gene: TRBJ2-2; V gene: TRBV7-9; CDR3 protein: CVLFGTGELFF; CDR3 DNA: TGTGTTCTTTTTGGCACCGGGGAGCTGTTTTTT
clone size: .; CDR3 length: 17; D gene: TRBD2; J gene: TRBJ2-3; V gene: TRBV7-2; CDR3 protein: CASSFRTSGTTTDTQYF; CDR3 DNA: TGTGCCAGCAGCTTCCGGACTAGCGGGACTACCACAGATACGCAGTATTTT
clone size: .; CDR3 length: 14; D gene: .; J gene: TRBJ1-2; V gene: TRBV29-1; CDR3 protein: CSVRGTAWEDGYTF; CDR3 DNA: TGCAGCGTTCGAGGTACAGCCTGGGAGGATGGCTACACCTTC
clone size: .; CDR3 length: 16; D gene: TRBD1; J gene: TRBJ1-2; V gene: TRBV7-9; CDR3 protein: CASSLLTGDLNYGYTF; CDR3 DNA: TGTGCCAGCAGCTTACTTACAGGGGACCTTAACTATGGCTACACCTTC
clone size: .; CDR3 length: 16; D gene: .; J gene: TRBJ2-3; V gene: TRBV5-5; CDR3 protein: CASSPAITPRTDTQYF; CDR3 DNA: TGTGCCAGCAGCCCCGCTATCACACCTCGCACAGATACGCAGTATTTT